The next 27 T cell receptor beta chains were all read from a single sample in a study of identical twins listed by TCRdb under 2016. The receptor library was made with 5' RACE. The sample was run on an Illumina HiSeq 2000. TCRdb redid the processing of the public reads, applying fastp at Q25 and MiXCR, and retained in-frame beta chains. For every CDR3 protein sequence, its rows merge into one entry that carries the most common genes and DNA. The sample data list 200,000 or so distinct CDR3 sequences, and roughly 7.5% of these were observed just once. The top ten clonotypes cover roughly 2% of the sample. This sample also appeared in a second study, on yellow fever vaccine responses in identical twins.

The sample comprised memory (CD45RO+) T cells sorted from blood. Read against the paper, the sample's cell subset or site label means: CD45RO+ enriched T cells. These receptors were collected from a woman between 18 and 29 years old in good health.

This clonotype appeared many times. V and J are TRBV12-3 or TRBV12-4 and TRBJ1-4; 9 positions match TRBD1. The CDR3 consists of 15 residues. After removal of 6 bases from V and 7 bases from J, the junction contained 9 bases not matched to a gene. The CDR3 nucleotides read TGTGCCAGCAGCTTACAGGGGGCGTTTAGTGAAAAACTGTTTTTT. Amino acids: CASSLQGAFSEKLFF.

This clonotype was detected a few times. This rearrangement joins TRBV20-1 to TRBJ2-7; possible D gene TRBD1, 6 bases. The CDR3 runs 13 residues. Germline values: CDR1 DFQATT, CDR2 SNEGSKA (reference sequence). V lost 3 bases and J lost 1, with 10 bases in between. As DNA, the CDR3 is TGCAGTGCTAGTTTGGGGGCTTCCTACGAGCAGTACTTC. Encoded protein: CSASLGASYEQYF.

A few counts support this clonotype. V and J are TRBV24-1 and TRBJ2-7, with TRBD1 matching over 8 bases. CDR3 size: 15 residues. CDR1 is KGHDR, CDR2 SFDVKD, per germline. V lost 4 bases, J lost 6 bases, and 10 bases stayed unmatched. The CDR3 loop reads CATSDPRGTGAEQYF. CDR3 bases: TGTGCCACCAGTGACCCCCGCGGGACAGGCGCCGAGCAGTACTTC.

The V gene is TRBV6-2 or TRBV6-3, the J gene TRBJ2-7, with TRBD2 identical over 7 bases. CDR1 is MNHEY, CDR2 SVGEGT, per germline. This CDR3 has 15 residues. J lost 1 base, V lost 6 bases, and 9 bases had no gene match. CDR3 residues: CASRQTVGGSYEQYF. For the CDR3, the DNA is TGTGCCAGCAGACAAACAGTCGGGGGGTCCTACGAGCAGTACTTC.

The chain recombines TRBV9 with TRBJ2-5; a possible D gene is TRBD2 (7 bases). Germline V gene lookup returns CDR1 SGDLS and CDR2 YYNGEE. There are 15 residues in the CDR3. V gave up 0 bases and J gave up 1 base, with 10 bases separating them. The CDR3 DNA sequence: TGTGCCAGCAGCGTAGACGCGGGGGCCCAAGAGACCCAGTACTTC. Amino acids: CASSVDAGAQETQYF. Supplemented by reference TRBV9 and TRBJ2-5, the full variable domain reads DSGVTQTPKHLITATGQRVTLRCSPRSGDLSVYWYQQSLDQGLQFLIQYYNGEERAKGNILERFSAQQFPDLHSELNLSSLELGDSALYFCASSVDAGAQETQYFGPGTRLLVL.

A few counts support this clonotype. Here the CDR3 reads CASSQADRVDQPQHF. In DNA form, the CDR3 reads TGCGCCAGCAGCCAAGCCGACAGGGTCGATCAGCCCCAGCATTTT. The chain links TRBV4-1 to TRBJ1-5, with 7 bases lining up with TRBD1. Trimming cost V 1 base and J 5 bases; bases outside gene matches: 5. CDR1 is MGHRA, CDR2 YSYEKL, per germline. There are 15 residues in the CDR3.

This clonotype has a count of ten or more. The genes are TRBV14 and TRBJ1-1; D call uncertain. Germline values: CDR1 SGHDN, CDR2 FVKESK. Trimming stripped 0 bases from V and 1 base from J, with 6 bases between. The CDR3 is 14 amino acids. CDR3 amino acids: CASSQDFGNTEAFF. CDR3 in DNA: TGTGCCAGCAGCCAAGATTTTGGGAACACTGAAGCTTTCTTT. The entire variable domain, with the rest obtained from reference TRBV14 and TRBJ1-1, is as follows: EAGVTQFPSHSVIEKGQTVTLRCDPISGHDNLYWYRRVMGKEIKFLLHFVKESKQDESGMPNNRFLAERTGGTYSTLKVQPAELEDSGVYFCASSQDFGNTEAFFGQGTRLTVV.

This clonotype was counted between two and nine times. The chain links TRBV3-1 to TRBJ2-7; D not certain. This CDR3 has 13 amino acids. Per the germline V gene, CDR1 is LGHDT and CDR2 is YNNKEL (reference sequence). Trimming took 3 bases from V and 0 from J, leaving 6 bases between them. CDR3 in DNA: TGTGCCAGCAGCCATGCGAGCTCCTACGAGCAGTACTTC. Its protein is CASSHASSYEQYF.

The chain uses TRBV5-6 and TRBJ2-1; D remains ambiguous. V dropped 4 bases and J dropped 1 base, with 15 bases sitting between them. Germline CDR1 reads SGHDT; CDR2 reads YYEEEE. This CDR3 is built from 16 residues. CDR3 in amino acids: CASSPGLLRSYNEQFF. The CDR3 bases are TGTGCCAGCAGCCCCGGGCTCCTCAGGTCCTACAATGAGCAGTTCTTC.

This sequence joins TRBV19 and TRBJ2-3, with 7 positions matching TRBD1. With V trimmed by 3 bases and J by 4 bases, 4 bases remained unmatched. From germline, CDR1 is LNHDA and CDR2 SQIVND (reference sequence). This CDR3 comprises 14 residues. DNA for the CDR3: TGTGCCAGTAGTATTCGACAGGGCTCAGATACGCAGTATTTT. It yields the protein CASSIRQGSDTQYF.

This clonotype was seen only a few times. V is TRBV7-2 and J is TRBJ2-1, with D unresolved. Germline values: CDR1 SGHTA, CDR2 FQGNSA. CDR3 length: 17 residues. V lost 5 bases, J lost 0 bases, and 17 bases lay in between. The CDR3 loop reads CASSQPLTRSSYNEQFF. DNA for the CDR3: TGTGCCAGCAGCCAACCCCTGACGAGAAGCTCCTACAATGAGCAGTTCTTC.

V gene TRBV30 combines with J gene TRBJ1-2; possible D gene TRBD1, 6 bases. Germline V gives CDR1 GTSNPN, CDR2 SVGIG (reference sequence). V lost 5 bases, J lost 7 bases, and 11 bases lay in between. The CDR3 length is 11 residues. CDR3 DNA sequence: TGTGCCTGGGGGCAGGGGCTTGGCTACACCTTC. Its translation is CAWGQGLGYTF.

J is TRBJ2-2 and V is TRBV4-2, with 16 bases that match TRBD2. The CDR3 spans 19 residues. Germline-derived CDR1 and CDR2 are LGHNA and YNFKEQ. After removal of 4 bases from V and 1 base from J, the junction contained 6 bases not matched to a gene. DNA of the CDR3: TGTGCCAGCAGCCCGGGACTAGCGGGAGGGCCAGGGAACACCGGGGAGCTGTTTTTT. Its translation: CASSPGLAGGPGNTGELFF.

V is TRBV30 and J is TRBJ2-7, with D perhaps matching TRBD2 (5 bases). Germline CDR1 reads GTSNPN; CDR2 reads SVGIG (reference sequence). V gave up 5 bases and J gave up 2 bases, with 16 bases separating them. CDR3 length: 14 amino acids. The CDR3 region has the DNA TGTGCCTGGGAGCAGATGACGGGAACCTACGAGCAGTACTTC. Encoded protein: CAWEQMTGTYEQYF.

This clonotype has a count of ten or more. The chain combines TRBV7-9 with TRBJ1-1, with D unresolved. The germline V and J ends were trimmed by 2 bases and 0 bases, with 7 bases remaining between them. The CDR3 has 14 amino acids. CDR1 is SEHNR, CDR2 FQNEAQ, per germline (reference sequence). CDR3 loop: CASSLTTLNTEAFF. The CDR3 bases are TGTGCCAGCAGCTTAACGACATTGAACACTGAAGCTTTCTTT.

This clonotype was counted only a few times. The rearrangement uses TRBV6-2 or TRBV6-3 and TRBJ2-7; 8 positions match TRBD1. The ends lost 2 bases at V and 4 bases at J; junction bases unmatched: 7. CDR3 length equals 15 residues. CDR1 is MNHEY, CDR2 SVGEGT, per germline. In nucleotides, the CDR3 is TGTGCCAGCAGTTACGGGACAGGACGAGCATACGAGCAGTACTTC. Its translation: CASSYGTGRAYEQYF.

This clonotype was recorded at least ten times. This rearrangement joins TRBV15 to TRBJ1-6; no clear D. The germline V gene encodes CDR1 LNHNV and CDR2 YYDKDF (reference sequence). Trimming pared 0 bases from V and 5 bases from J, leaving 14 bases between. The CDR3 loop spans 17 amino acids. CDR3 loop: CATSREGAGRNNSPLHF. CDR3 in DNA: TGTGCCACCAGCAGAGAGGGAGCGGGGAGGAATAATTCACCCCTCCACTTT.

The rearrangement joins TRBV19 to TRBJ2-7; maybe TRBD2 (5 bases). CDR1 and CDR2 from the germline V gene are LNHDA and SQIVND (reference sequence). This CDR3 contains 14 residues. Trimming shortened V by 3 bases and J by 4 bases, and 13 bases separated the two germline ends. CDR3 coding DNA: TGTGCCAGTAGTATTTCGGGAAGGGATTACGAGCAGTACTTC. Its protein product is CASSISGRDYEQYF.

The V gene is TRBV28, the J gene TRBJ2-1; 11 positions agree with TRBD2. The CDR3 sequence is 17 residues long. V was pared by 2 bases and J by 7 bases, with 10 bases of the junction left unmatched. CDR1 is MDHEN and CDR2 is SYDVKM in the germline V gene. The CDR3: CASSLGIAGGPINEQFF. The CDR3 nucleotides read TGTGCCAGCAGTTTAGGCATAGCGGGAGGGCCTATTAATGAGCAGTTCTTC.

In its sample, this clonotype was seen many times. V is TRBV18 and J is TRBJ2-4; 11 positions agree with TRBD1. V lost 5 bases to trimming and J lost 6 bases; unmatched junction nucleotides: 6. Germline CDR1 is KGHSH and CDR2 is LQKENI. The length of the CDR3 is 15 residues. The CDR3 DNA sequence: TGTGCCAGCTCAACTGGACAGGGGGCTATAAACATTCAGTACTTC. This gives the protein CASSTGQGAINIQYF.

This clonotype was counted a few times. The chain couples TRBV6-1 to TRBJ2-1; tentatively, D is TRBD1 (6 bases). The V end was cut by 3 bases, the J end by 1 base, with 10 bases between. The CDR3 covers 15 residues. Germline CDR1 is MNHNS and CDR2 is SASEGT. The CDR3 spells CASSDNRDSYNEQFF. Here the CDR3 DNA reads TGTGCCAGCAGTGACAACAGGGATTCCTACAATGAGCAGTTCTTC.

This clonotype was recorded once. The chain recombines TRBV28 with TRBJ1-1; tentative D call: TRBD1 (5 bases). Germline lookup yields CDR1 MDHEN and CDR2 SYDVKM. The CDR3 totals 13 residues. V shed 9 bases and J shed 4 bases, with 15 bases lying between them. For the CDR3, the DNA is TGTGCCAGGAGCCTCGGGGGGGGCACTGAAGCTTTCTTT. Its protein is CARSLGGGTEAFF.

The chain joins TRBV24-1 to TRBJ2-3, with TRBD2 identical over 12 bases. J gave up 4 bases and V 4 bases, and 11 bases lay outside the gene matches. Germline V lookup: CDR1 KGHDR, CDR2 SFDVKD. CDR3 length equals 18 residues. CDR3: CATSDPTSGGSSPDTQYF. The CDR3 bases are TGTGCCACCAGTGACCCGACTAGCGGGGGCTCTAGCCCAGATACGCAGTATTTT.

This clonotype was recorded at least ten times. The chain carries TRBV28 and TRBJ2-1; perhaps D is TRBD1 or TRBD2 (6 bases each). CDR1 is MDHEN, CDR2 SYDVKM, per germline. The CDR3 runs to 12 residues. With 3 bases removed from V and 8 bases from J, the gap between germline ends came to 8 bases. CDR3 nucleotides: TGTGCCAGCAGTTTGGGGGGCCATGAGCAGTTCTTC. Amino acid sequence: CASSLGGHEQFF.

The DNA of the CDR3 is TGTGCCATCAGTGAGACAGAGGGCGACTCCTACAATGAGCAGTTCTTC. It translates to CAISETEGDSYNEQFF. The J gene is TRBJ2-1, the V gene TRBV10-3; possibly TRBD2 for D (5 bases). The CDR3 has 16 amino acids. The V end was cut by 2 bases, the J end by 0 bases, with 11 bases between. The V gene's germline CDR1 is ENHRY and CDR2 SYGVKD.

Note on this clonotype: A read error is likely, as this CDR3 ends without the conserved phenylalanine or tryptophan. The gene calls are TRBV12-3 or TRBV12-4 and TRBJ2-3; 11 bases line up with TRBD2. This CDR3 comprises 17 residues. V lost 5 bases to trimming and J lost 0 bases; unmatched junction nucleotides: 7. DNA of the CDR3: TGTGCCAGCAGTGCTCGACTAGCGGGGACTAGCACAGATACGCAGTATCTT. Translated: CASSARLAGTSTDTQYL.

This clonotype was seen repeatedly, ten times or more. V is TRBV5-1 and J is TRBJ2-5; D is tentatively TRBD1 or TRBD2 (5 bases each). Trimming cost V 0 bases and J 2 bases, with 11 bases left between them. Germline V gene sequence: CDR1 SGHRS, CDR2 YFSETQ. This CDR3 has 15 amino acids. The CDR3 spells CASSLAGTLQETQYF. The CDR3, as DNA: TGCGCCAGCAGCTTGGCGGGGACGCTACAAGAGACCCAGTACTTC.